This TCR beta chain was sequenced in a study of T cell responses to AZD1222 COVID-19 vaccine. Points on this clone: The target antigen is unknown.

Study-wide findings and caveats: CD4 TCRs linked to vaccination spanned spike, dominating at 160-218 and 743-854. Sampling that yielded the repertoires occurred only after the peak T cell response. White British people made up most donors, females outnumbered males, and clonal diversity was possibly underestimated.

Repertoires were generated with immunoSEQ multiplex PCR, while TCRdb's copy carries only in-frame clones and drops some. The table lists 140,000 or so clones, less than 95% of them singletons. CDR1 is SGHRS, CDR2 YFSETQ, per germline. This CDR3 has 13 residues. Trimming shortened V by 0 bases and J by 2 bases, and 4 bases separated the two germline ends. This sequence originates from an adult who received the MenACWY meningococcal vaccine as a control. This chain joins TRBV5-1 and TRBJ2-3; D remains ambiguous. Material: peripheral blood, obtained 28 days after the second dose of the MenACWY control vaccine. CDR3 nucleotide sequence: TGCGCCAGCAGCTTGGGGCTCACAGATACGCAGTATTTT. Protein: CASSLGLTDTQYF.